This section outlines one T cell receptor (beta chain) sequence together with its context. Its matching antigen is unknown. The record originates from a study of T cell responses to AZD1222 COVID-19 vaccine. Study-wide points: It should be noted that donors were predominantly white British and more often female, and clonal diversity was possibly underestimated.

Data came from immunoSEQ multiplex PCR; TCRdb stores just in-frame clones and leaves some out. This table has approximately 70,000 clones, 82% appearing once. Germline V gene sequence: CDR1 MGHRA, CDR2 YSYEKL. This CDR3 has 13 amino acids. V was clipped by 1 base and J by 4 bases, with 8 bases between them. V is TRBV4-1 and J is TRBJ2-7; a weak D match, TRBD1 (5 bases). This clonotype was obtained from an adult in good health. Sequenced material: peripheral blood, taken on day 0 of AZD1222 vaccination. The CDR3 protein is CASSQVQGYEQYF. CDR3 DNA sequence: TGCGCCAGCAGCCAAGTGCAGGGTTACGAGCAGTACTTC.